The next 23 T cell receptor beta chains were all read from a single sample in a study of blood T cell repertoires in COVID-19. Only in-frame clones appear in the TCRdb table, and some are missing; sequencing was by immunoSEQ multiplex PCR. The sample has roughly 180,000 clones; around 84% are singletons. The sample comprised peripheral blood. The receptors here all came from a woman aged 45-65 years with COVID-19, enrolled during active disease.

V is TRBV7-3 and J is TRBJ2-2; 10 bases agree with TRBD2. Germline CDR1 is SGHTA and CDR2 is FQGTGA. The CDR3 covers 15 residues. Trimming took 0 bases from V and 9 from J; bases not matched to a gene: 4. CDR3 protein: CASSLTASGGWELFF. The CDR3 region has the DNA TGTGCCAGCAGCTTAACGGCTAGCGGGGGCTGGGAGCTGTTTTTT.

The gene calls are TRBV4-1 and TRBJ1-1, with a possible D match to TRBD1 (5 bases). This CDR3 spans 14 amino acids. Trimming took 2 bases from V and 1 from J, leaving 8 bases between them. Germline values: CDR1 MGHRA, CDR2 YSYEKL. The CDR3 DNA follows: TGCGCCAGCAGCCAACAGGGAGGGAACACTGAAGCTTTCTTT. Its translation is CASSQQGGNTEAFF.

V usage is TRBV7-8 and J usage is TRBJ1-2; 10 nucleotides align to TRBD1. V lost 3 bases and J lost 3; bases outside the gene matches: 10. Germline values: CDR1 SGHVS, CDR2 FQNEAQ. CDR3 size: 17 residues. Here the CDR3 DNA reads TGTGCCAGCAGCTTGGGGACAGGGGAGACTTTGGACTATGGCTACACCTTC. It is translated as CASSLGTGETLDYGYTF. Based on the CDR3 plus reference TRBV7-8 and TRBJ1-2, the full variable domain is GAGVSQSPRYKVAKRGQDVALRCDPISGHVSLFWYQQALGQGPEFLTYFQNEAQLDKSGLPSDRFFAERPEGSVSTLKIQRTQQEDSAVYLCASSLGTGETLDYGYTFGSGTRLTVV.

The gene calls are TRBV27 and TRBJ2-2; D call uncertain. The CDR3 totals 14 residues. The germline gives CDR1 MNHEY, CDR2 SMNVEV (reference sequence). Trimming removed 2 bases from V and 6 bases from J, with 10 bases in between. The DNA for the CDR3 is TGTGCCAGCAGTTTAGATCCGGGTGCCGGGGAGCTGTTTTTT. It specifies CASSLDPGAGELFF.

The CDR3 here is CASSFGGRNQPQHF. CDR3 nucleotide sequence: TGTGCCAGCAGTTTCGGGGGTCGCAATCAGCCCCAGCATTTT. J is TRBJ1-5 and V is TRBV27, with TRBD1 as a possible D gene (5 bases). The V gene's germline CDR1 is MNHEY and CDR2 SMNVEV (reference sequence). V was shortened by 3 bases and J by 2 bases, with 8 bases between the two germline ends. The CDR3 covers 14 residues.

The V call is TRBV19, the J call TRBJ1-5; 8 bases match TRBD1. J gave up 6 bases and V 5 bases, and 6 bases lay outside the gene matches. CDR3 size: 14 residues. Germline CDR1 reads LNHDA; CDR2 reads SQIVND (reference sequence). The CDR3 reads CASSGAGGGQPQHF. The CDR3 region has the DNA TGTGCCAGTAGTGGGGCAGGGGGCGGTCAGCCCCAGCATTTT.

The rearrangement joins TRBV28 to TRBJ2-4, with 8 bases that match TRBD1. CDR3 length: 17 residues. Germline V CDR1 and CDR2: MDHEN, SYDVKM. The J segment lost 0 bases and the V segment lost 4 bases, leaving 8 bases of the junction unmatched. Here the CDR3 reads CASSSPDRDVAKNIQYF. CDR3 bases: TGTGCCAGCAGTTCTCCGGACAGGGATGTAGCCAAAAACATTCAGTACTTC.

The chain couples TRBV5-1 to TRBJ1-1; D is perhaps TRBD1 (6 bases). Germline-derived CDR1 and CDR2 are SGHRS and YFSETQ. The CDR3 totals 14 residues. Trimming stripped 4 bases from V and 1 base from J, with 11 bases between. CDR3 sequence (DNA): TGCGCCAGCAGCCTCCAGACAGGGAACACTGAAGCTTTCTTT. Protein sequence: CASSLQTGNTEAFF.

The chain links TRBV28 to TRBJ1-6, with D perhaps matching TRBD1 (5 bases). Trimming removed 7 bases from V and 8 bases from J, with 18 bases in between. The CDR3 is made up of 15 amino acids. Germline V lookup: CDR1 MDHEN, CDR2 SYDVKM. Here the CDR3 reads CASTAPGRRDSPLHF. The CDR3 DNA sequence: TGTGCCAGCACCGCACCGGGACGGAGGGATTCACCCCTCCACTTT.

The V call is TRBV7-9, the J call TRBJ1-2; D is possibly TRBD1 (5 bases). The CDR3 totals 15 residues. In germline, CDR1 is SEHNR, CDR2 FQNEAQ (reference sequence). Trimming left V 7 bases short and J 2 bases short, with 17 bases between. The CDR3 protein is CASTLYLGRNYGYTF. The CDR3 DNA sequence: TGTGCCAGCACCCTTTACTTGGGGCGAAACTATGGCTACACCTTC.

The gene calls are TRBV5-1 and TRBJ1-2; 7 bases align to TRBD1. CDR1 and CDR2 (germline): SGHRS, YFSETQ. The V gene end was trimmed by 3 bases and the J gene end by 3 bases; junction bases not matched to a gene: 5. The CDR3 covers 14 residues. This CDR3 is CASSSATGDYGYTF. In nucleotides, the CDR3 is TGCGCCAGCAGCTCGGCCACAGGGGACTATGGCTACACCTTC.

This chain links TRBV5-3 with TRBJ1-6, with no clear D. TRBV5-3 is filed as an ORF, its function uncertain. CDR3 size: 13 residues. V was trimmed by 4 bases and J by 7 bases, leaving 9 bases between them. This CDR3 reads CARSLGGNSPLHF. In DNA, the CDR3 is TGTGCCAGAAGCCTGGGAGGGAATTCACCCCTCCACTTT.

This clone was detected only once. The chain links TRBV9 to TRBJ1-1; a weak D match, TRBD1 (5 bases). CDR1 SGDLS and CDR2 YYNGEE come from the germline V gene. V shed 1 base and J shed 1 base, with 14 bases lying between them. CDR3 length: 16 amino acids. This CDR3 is CASSVNQITGNTEAFF. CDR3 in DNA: TGTGCCAGCAGCGTAAATCAGATCACAGGGAACACTGAAGCTTTCTTT.

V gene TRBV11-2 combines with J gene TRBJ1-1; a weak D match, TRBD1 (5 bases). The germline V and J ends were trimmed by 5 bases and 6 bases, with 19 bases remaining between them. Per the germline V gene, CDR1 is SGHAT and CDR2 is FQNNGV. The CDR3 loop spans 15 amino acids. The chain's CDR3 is CASSNPGLVHSEAFF. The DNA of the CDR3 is TGTGCCAGCAGCAATCCGGGACTGGTTCATTCTGAAGCTTTCTTT.

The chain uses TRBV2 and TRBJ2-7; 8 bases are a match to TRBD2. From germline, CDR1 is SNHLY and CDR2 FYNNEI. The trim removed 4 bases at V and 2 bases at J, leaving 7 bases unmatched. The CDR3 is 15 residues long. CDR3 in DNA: TGTGCCAGCAGTGGAGGCGGGGGGTTTGCCTACGAGCAGTACTTC. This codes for CASSGGGGFAYEQYF.

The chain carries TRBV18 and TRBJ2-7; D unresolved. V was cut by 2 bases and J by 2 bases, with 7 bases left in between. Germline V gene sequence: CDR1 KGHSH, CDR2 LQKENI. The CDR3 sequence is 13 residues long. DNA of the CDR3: TGTGCCAGCTCACCATTCACAACCTACGAGCAGTACTTC. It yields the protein CASSPFTTYEQYF.

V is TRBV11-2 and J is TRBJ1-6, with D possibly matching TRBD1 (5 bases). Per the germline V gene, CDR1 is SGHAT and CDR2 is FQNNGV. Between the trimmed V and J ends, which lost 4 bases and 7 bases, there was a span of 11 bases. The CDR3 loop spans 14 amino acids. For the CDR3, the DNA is TGTGCCAGCAGCTGGGACTCTCGGAATTCACCCCTCCACTTT. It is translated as CASSWDSRNSPLHF. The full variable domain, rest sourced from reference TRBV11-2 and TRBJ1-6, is EAGVAQSPRYKIIEKRQSVAFWCNPISGHATLYWYQQILGQGPKLLIQFQNNGVVDDSQLPKDRFSAERLKGVDSTLKIQPAKLEDSAVYLCASSWDSRNSPLHFGNGTRLTVT.

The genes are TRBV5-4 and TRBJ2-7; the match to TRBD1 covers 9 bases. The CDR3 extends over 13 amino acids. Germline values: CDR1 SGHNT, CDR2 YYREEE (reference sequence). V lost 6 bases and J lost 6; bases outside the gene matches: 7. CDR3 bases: TGTGCCAGCAAACAGGGGGCGCGTCCCGAGCAGTACTTC. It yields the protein CASKQGARPEQYF.

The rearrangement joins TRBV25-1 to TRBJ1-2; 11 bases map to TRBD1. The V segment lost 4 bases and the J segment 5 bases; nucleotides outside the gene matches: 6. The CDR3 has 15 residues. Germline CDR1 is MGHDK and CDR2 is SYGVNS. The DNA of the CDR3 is TGTGCCAGCAGTGCACCGGGACAGGGGGATTATGGCTACACCTTC. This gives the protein CASSAPGQGDYGYTF.

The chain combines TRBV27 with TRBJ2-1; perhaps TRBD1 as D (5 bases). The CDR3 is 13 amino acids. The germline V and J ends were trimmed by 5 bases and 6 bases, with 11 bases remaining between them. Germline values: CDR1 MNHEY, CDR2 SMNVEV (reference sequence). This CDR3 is CASSIPDSNEQFF. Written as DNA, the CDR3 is TGTGCCAGCAGTATCCCCGACAGCAATGAGCAGTTCTTC.

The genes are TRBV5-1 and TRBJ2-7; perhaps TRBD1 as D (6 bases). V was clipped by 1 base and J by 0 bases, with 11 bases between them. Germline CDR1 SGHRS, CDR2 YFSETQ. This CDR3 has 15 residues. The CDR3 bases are TGCGCCAGCAGCTTGTACTCGACAGGCTCCTACGAGCAGTACTTC. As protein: CASSLYSTGSYEQYF.

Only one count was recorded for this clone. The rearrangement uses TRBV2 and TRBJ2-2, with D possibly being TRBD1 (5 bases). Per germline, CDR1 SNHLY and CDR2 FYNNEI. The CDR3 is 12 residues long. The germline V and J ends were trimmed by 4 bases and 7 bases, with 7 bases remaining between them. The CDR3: CASSGQFGELFF. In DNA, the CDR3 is TGTGCCAGCAGTGGACAGTTCGGGGAGCTGTTTTTT.

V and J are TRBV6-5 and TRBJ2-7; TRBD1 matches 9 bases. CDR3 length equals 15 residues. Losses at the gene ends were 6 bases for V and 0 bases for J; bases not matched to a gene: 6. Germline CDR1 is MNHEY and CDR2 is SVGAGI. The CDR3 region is CASRGQGLSSYEQYF. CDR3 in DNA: TGTGCCAGCAGGGGACAGGGCCTCAGCTCCTACGAGCAGTACTTC.